Listed here are 14 T cell receptor beta chains from one sample, sequenced in a study of cytomegalovirus exposure and HLA in healthy donors. Primers for the PCR totalled 60 Vbeta and 13 Jbeta. Produced via immunoSEQ multiplex PCR; TCRdb's table is partial and in-frame only. The data show around 130,000 clones, about 80% seen once. The sequencing sample was made of PBMCs. The receptor source for this set is a boy aged 2-9 years in good health and CMV-seronegative.

The chain combines TRBV5-4 with TRBJ1-2, with D possibly being TRBD1 (5 bases). Germline-derived CDR1 and CDR2 are SGHNT and YYREEE (reference sequence). This CDR3 contains 14 residues. V was pared by 2 bases and J by 5 bases, with 13 bases between. DNA for the CDR3: TGTGCCAGCAGCTTTTGGCAGGGAATATATGGCTACACCTTC. Its translation is CASSFWQGIYGYTF.

The chain joins TRBV11-3 to TRBJ2-4, with 9 nucleotides matching TRBD1. Trimming at V came to 5 bases and at J to 11 bases, leaving 4 bases not matched to a gene. CDR1 is SGHNT and CDR2 is YENEEA in the germline V gene. CDR3 size: 12 residues. The CDR3 protein is CASSATGGFQYF. CDR3 DNA sequence: TGTGCCAGCAGCGCGACAGGGGGGTTTCAGTACTTC.

This chain joins TRBV13 and TRBJ1-2; 8 bases map to TRBD1. Trimming removed 8 bases from V and 8 bases from J; junction bases left unmatched: 13. This CDR3 has 14 residues. The V gene's germline CDR1 is PRHDT and CDR2 FYEKMQ (reference sequence). This chain's CDR3 is CASQEGQGAEGYTF. The CDR3, as DNA: TGTGCCAGCCAAGAGGGGCAGGGGGCGGAAGGCTACACCTTC.

The rearrangement joins TRBV30 to TRBJ2-5, with 8 nucleotides matching TRBD1. The J call is uncertain, as TRBJ2-7 better fits the DNA end. In germline, CDR1 is GTSNPN, CDR2 SVGIG (reference sequence). The length of the CDR3 is 14 residues. This chain's CDR3 is CAWSRGRGPYEQYF. As DNA, the CDR3 is TGTGCCTGGAGTCGGGGCAGGGGGCCATACGAGCAGTACTTC.

This chain connects TRBV2 to TRBJ2-7; D call uncertain. This CDR3 region has 15 residues. Trimming removed 3 bases from V and 0 bases from J, with 12 bases in between. Germline V gives CDR1 SNHLY, CDR2 FYNNEI. Here the CDR3 reads CASSDRQVYSYEQYF. In DNA, the CDR3 is TGTGCCAGCAGTGATCGGCAGGTCTACTCCTACGAGCAGTACTTC.

The J gene is TRBJ2-2, the V gene TRBV4-1; D gene unclear. Germline V gene data show CDR1 as MGHRA and CDR2 as YSYEKL. The CDR3 sequence is 15 residues long. Trimming stripped 1 base from V and 7 bases from J, with 13 bases between. CDR3 loop: CASSQALPINGELFF. CDR3 DNA sequence: TGCGCCAGCAGCCAAGCACTTCCAATTAACGGGGAGCTGTTTTTT.

The V and J genes are TRBV7-9 and TRBJ1-4; D might be TRBD1 (5 bases). Germline CDR1 SEHNR, CDR2 FQNEAQ (reference sequence). The CDR3 sequence is 14 residues long. The V end lost 4 bases, the J end lost 6 bases, and 12 bases lay between the germline ends. CDR3 DNA: TGTGCCAGCAGCTCCGTGGGAGGGGATGAAAAACTGTTTTTT. Protein: CASSSVGGDEKLFF.

This clone was found once. In nucleotides, the CDR3 is TGCGCCAGCAGCCAAGACCTAGCGGGGGGCCCACCAGGGGATTTCTTC. Protein product: CASSQDLAGGPPGDFF. The chain employs TRBV4-1 and TRBJ2-1, with TRBD2 matching over 11 bases. The germline gives CDR1 MGHRA, CDR2 YSYEKL. The V segment lost 0 bases and the J segment 16 bases; nucleotides outside the gene matches: 14. CDR3 length: 16 amino acids.

This chain connects TRBV27 to TRBJ1-1, with D uncertain. In germline, CDR1 is MNHEY, CDR2 SMNVEV (reference sequence). V lost 4 bases, J lost 5 bases, and 17 bases lay in between. CDR3 size: 15 residues. CDR3 sequence reads: CASSSHGEVGTEAFF. CDR3 in DNA: TGTGCCAGCAGTTCCCATGGGGAGGTGGGGACTGAAGCTTTCTTT.

The chain couples TRBV19 to TRBJ2-2, with 10 bases matching TRBD2. This CDR3 region has 17 residues. Germline V CDR1 and CDR2: LNHDA, SQIVND (reference sequence). The junction had 11 bases not matched to a gene; V was cut back by 4 bases and J by 6 bases. The CDR3 nucleotides are TGTGCCAGTAGTAAATTACCGGGACTAGCGATCCCCGGGGAGCTGTTTTTT. It codes for CASSKLPGLAIPGELFF.

The chain couples TRBV7-2 to TRBJ2-7; D possibly corresponds to TRBD2 (5 bases). The length of the CDR3 is 15 residues. Germline V CDR1 and CDR2: SGHTA, FQGNSA. V was trimmed by 1 base and J by 4 bases, leaving 14 bases between them. The CDR3 region is CASSLGPLRGYEQYV. The CDR3 DNA reads TGTGCCAGCAGCTTAGGCCCCCTCCGGGGTTACGAGCAGTACGTC.

The chain links TRBV28 to TRBJ1-4, with D maybe TRBD1 (6 bases). Germline assignment: CDR1 MDHEN and CDR2 SYDVKM. This CDR3 has 14 amino acids. Deletions cut 7 bases from V and 5 bases from J, with 14 bases between. In nucleotides, the CDR3 is TGTGCCAGCACCGAGGACAGAAGAAATGAAAAACTGTTTTTT. This gives the protein CASTEDRRNEKLFF.

V usage is TRBV29-1 and J usage is TRBJ2-7; the match to TRBD1 covers 9 bases. The CDR3 runs 14 residues. CDR1 and CDR2 (germline): SQVTM, ANQGSEA. Trimming cost V 2 bases and J 5 bases; bases outside gene matches: 7. The CDR3 protein is CSVELDRGLNEQYF. CDR3 in DNA: TGCAGCGTTGAATTGGACAGGGGATTGAACGAGCAGTACTTC.

The gene calls are TRBV30 and TRBJ2-1; TRBD2 might be the D (6 bases). Germline values: CDR1 GTSNPN, CDR2 SVGIG (reference sequence). Trimming cost V 5 bases and J 1 base, with 15 bases left between them. This CDR3 has 15 residues. CDR3 in amino acids: CAWSRGGISYNEQFF. CDR3 nucleotides: TGTGCCTGGTCCCGTGGGGGGATTTCCTACAATGAGCAGTTCTTC. Filled out from reference TRBV30 and TRBJ2-1, the complete variable domain reads SQTIHQWPATLVQPVGSPLSLECTVEGTSNPNLYWYRQAAGRGLQLLFYSVGIGQISSEVPQNLSASRPQDRQFILSSKKLLLSDSGFYLCAWSRGGISYNEQFFGPGTRLTVL.